This T cell receptor (beta chain) is drawn from a study of T cell responses to AZD1222 COVID-19 vaccine. Regarding the study as a whole: Baseline serology detected seropositivity in only a handful of AZD1222 recipients. Spike-spanning, vaccine-associated CD4 TCRs were dominant at 160-218 and 743-854.

Germline V gene lookup returns CDR1 SGHNT and CDR2 YYREEE (reference sequence). This CDR3 spans 14 amino acids. Trimming removed 2 bases from V and 0 bases from J, with 9 bases in between. The data were produced by immunoSEQ multiplex PCR, yet TCRdb's version contains in-frame clones alone and is incomplete. The sample holds some 140,000 clones, approximately 92% seen once. This clone was recorded once. Its specificity is not known. The rearrangement joins TRBV5-4 to TRBJ2-7; D may be TRBD2 (5 bases). The source material was peripheral blood, sampled on day 0 of AZD1222 vaccination. This sequence was found in an adult in good health. CDR3 sequence (DNA): TGTGCCAGCAGCTTTGCGGGCCCCTCCTACGAGCAGTACTTC. Encoded protein: CASSFAGPSYEQYF.